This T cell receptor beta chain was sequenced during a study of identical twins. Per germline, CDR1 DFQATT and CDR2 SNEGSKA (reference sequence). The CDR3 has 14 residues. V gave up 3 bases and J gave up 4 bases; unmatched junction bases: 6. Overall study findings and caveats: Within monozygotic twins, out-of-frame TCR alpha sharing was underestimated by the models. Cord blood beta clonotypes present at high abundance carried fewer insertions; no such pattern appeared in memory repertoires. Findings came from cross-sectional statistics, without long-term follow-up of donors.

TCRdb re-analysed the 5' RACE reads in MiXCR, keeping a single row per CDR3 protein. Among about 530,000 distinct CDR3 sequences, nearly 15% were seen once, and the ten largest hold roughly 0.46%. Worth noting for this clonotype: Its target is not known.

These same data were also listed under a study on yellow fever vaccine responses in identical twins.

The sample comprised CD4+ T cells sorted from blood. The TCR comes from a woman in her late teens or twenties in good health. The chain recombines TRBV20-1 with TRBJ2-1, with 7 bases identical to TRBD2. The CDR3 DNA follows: TGCAGTGCTAGGCTTGCGCGGGGGTACAATGAGCAGTTCTTC. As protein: CSARLARGYNEQFF.